This TCR beta chain came from a study of CD8 T cells in Susac syndrome. The CDR3 sequence is 13 residues long. Germline V gives CDR1 GTSNPN, CDR2 SVGIG (reference sequence). V lost 1 base and J 8 bases, leaving 14 bases between the germline ends. With random hexamers, about 0.45 to 1 ug RNA was reverse transcribed. In TCRdb, the immunoSEQ multiplex PCR reads were re-called with MiXCR into one record per CDR3 protein. Among more than 95,000 distinct CDR3 sequences listed, 90% to 95% were seen once. The specimen sequenced was CD8+ T cells from PBMCs. The chain joins TRBV30 to TRBJ1-2; D is perhaps TRBD1 (5 bases). This receptor was taken from a human donor with Susac syndrome. The CDR3 loop is CAWSGGQGRGYTF. Here the CDR3 DNA reads TGTGCCTGGAGTGGGGGCCAGGGACGAGGCTACACCTTC.